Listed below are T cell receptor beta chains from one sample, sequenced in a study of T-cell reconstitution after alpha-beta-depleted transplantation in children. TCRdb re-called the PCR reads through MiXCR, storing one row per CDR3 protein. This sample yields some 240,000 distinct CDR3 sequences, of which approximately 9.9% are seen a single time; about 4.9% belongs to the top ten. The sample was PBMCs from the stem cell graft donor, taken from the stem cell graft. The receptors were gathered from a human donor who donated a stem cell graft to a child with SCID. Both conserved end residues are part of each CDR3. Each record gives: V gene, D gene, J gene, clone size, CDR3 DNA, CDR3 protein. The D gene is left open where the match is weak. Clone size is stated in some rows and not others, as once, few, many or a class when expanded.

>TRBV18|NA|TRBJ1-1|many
TGTGCCAGCTCACCCGGACTCTTGGGGAGCACTGAAGCTTTCTTT
CASSPGLLGSTEAFF
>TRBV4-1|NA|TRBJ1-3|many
TGCGCCAGCAGCCTACAATCGGGGGGCTTGGGTGGAAACACCATATATTTT
CASSLQSGGLGGNTIYF
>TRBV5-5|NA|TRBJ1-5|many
TGTGCCAGCAGCTTGGCCGCCCAGTTGTATAGCAATCAGCCCCAGCATTTT
CASSLAAQLYSNQPQHF
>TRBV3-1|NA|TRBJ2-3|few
TGTGCCAGCAGCCAAGGCAGGGTCTACACAGATACGCAGTATTTT
CASSQGRVYTDTQYF
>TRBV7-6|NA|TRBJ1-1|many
TGTGCCAGCAGCTCGGCGGGGGCGAACACTGAAGCTTTCTTT
CASSSAGANTEAFF
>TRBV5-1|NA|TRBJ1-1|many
TGCGCCAGCAGCGAGAGTGGGGGGAACACTGAAGCTTTCTTT
CASSESGGNTEAFF
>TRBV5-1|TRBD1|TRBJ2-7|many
TGCGCCAGCAGCAAAGACAGGGGCCCCTACGAGCAGTACTTC
CASSKDRGPYEQYF
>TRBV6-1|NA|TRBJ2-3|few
TGTGCCAGCAGACAGGGACTTAGCACAGATACGCAGTATTTT
CASRQGLSTDTQYF
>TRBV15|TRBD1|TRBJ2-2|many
TGTGCCACCAGTAACGACAGGGTGCGGACCGGGGAGCTGTTTTTT
CATSNDRVRTGELFF
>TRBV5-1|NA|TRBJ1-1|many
TGCGCCAGCAGCTTGCAGCAGGGAGCGGTCACTGAAGCTTTCTTT
CASSLQQGAVTEAFF
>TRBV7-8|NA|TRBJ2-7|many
TGTGCCAGCTGGGGAAGGGGCAGGACGTTCTCCTACGAGCAGTACTTC
CASWGRGRTFSYEQYF
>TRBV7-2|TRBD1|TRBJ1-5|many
TGTGCCAGCAGCTTAGAACAGGGGAATCAGCCCCAGCATTTT
CASSLEQGNQPQHF
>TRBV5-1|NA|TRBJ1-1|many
TGCGCCAGCAGCCCCTCCGGGACCGGAGGCTGGTCTTTCACAGAAGCTTTCTTT
CASSPSGTGGWSFTEAFF
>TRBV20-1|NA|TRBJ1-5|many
TGCAGTGCTGCCACGGGTAGCAATCAGCCCCAGCATTTT
CSAATGSNQPQHF
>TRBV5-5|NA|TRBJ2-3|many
TGTGCCAGCAGCTTAGGGGGGCGAATCACAGATACGCAGTATTTT
CASSLGGRITDTQYF
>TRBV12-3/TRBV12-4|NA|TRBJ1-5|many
TGTGCCAGCAGTTTTTCGGGGTGGGGTCAGCCCCAGCATTTT
CASSFSGWGQPQHF
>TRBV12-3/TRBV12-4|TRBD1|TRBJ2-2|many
TGTGCCAGCAGCGAGGGACAGACCGGGGAGCTGTTTTTT
CASSEGQTGELFF
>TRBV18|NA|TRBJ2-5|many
TGTGCCAGCTCGTTTCGTCGAGGGGCGTCGGGATACCAAGAGACCCAGTACTTC
CASSFRRGASGYQETQYF
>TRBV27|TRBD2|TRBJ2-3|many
TGTGCCAGCAGTTTAGGACTAGCGGGGGTCCCAGATACGCAGTATTTT
CASSLGLAGVPDTQYF
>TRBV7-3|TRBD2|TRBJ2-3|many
TGTGCCAGCAGCCTGGGACTAGCGGGGGCCACGCAGTATTTT
CASSLGLAGATQYF
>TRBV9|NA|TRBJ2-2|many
TGTGCCAGCAGCCTCTTCGGGGGAACCGGGGAGCTGTTTTTT
CASSLFGGTGELFF
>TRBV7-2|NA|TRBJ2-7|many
TGTGCCAGCAGCTTAGTCGGGGTCCTGTACGAGCAGTACTTC
CASSLVGVLYEQYF
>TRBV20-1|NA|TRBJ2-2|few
TGCAGTGCTAGAGATCCCTACGGCACCGGGGAGCTGTTTTTT
CSARDPYGTGELFF
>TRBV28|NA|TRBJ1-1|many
TGTGCCAGCAGGGGATTGGAAGCTTTCTTT
CASRGLEAFF
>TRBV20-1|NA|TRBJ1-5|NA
TGCAGTGCCTTTAAGACAGAAAAAAGCAATCAGCCCCAGCATTTT
CSAFKTEKSNQPQHF
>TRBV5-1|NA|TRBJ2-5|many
TGCGCCAGCAGCTTGGGAGCCGCAGGATCCCAAGAGACCCAGTACTTC
CASSLGAAGSQETQYF
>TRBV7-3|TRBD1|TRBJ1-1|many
TGTGCCAGCAGCCCCGACAGGGCGGCTGAAGCTTTCTTT
CASSPDRAAEAFF
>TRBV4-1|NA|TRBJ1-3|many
TGCGCCAGCAGCCAGTGGTCCAGCTCTGGAAACACCATATATTTT
CASSQWSSSGNTIYF
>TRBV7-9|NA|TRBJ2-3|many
TGTGCCAGCAGCTTAACAGGCAGCACAGATACGCAGTATTTT
CASSLTGSTDTQYF
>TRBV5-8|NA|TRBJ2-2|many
TGTGCCAGCAGCCATGGACAAACATTCACCGGGGAGCTGTTTTTT
CASSHGQTFTGELFF
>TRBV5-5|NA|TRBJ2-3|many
TGTGCCGCAATGCAGGGTGATAGCACAGATACGCAGTATTTT
CAAMQGDSTDTQYF
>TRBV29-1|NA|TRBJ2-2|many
TGCAGCGTTGGGGAAGCGGACACCGGGGAGCTGTTTTTT
CSVGEADTGELFF
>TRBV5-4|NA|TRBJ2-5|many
TGTGCCAGCAGCGTCGGAGGGCAGGGTCGGGCCCAGTACTTC
CASSVGGQGRAQYF
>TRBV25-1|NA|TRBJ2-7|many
TGTGCCAGCAGAGGAAGGGGTGGAGAAGAGACTCCTACCTACGAGCAGTACTTC
CASRGRGGEETPTYEQYF